This T cell receptor (beta chain) was sequenced for a study of blood T cells in healthy people across ages (dated by TCRdb to 2015 to 2017). Study-wide context: In model experiments, template switching captured about one uniquely barcoded TCR beta cDNA molecule for every two T cells. Using deep sequencing normalized with unique cDNA molecular identifiers, the study measured how TCR beta repertoire diversity changes with age. The donors were divided into four age groups: young (average around 17 years), middle-aged (over 35), aged (approximately 59) and long-lived (82). To avoid experimental bias, donors of different ages were spread randomly across the sequencing lanes. Using the same blood draw, the study looked at two additional independent replicas of 1 million unique cDNA reads for two donors, one aged 18 to 30 and the other aged 80 or older. General findings and caveats noted by the study authors: Bulk unsorted PBMC profiling prevented conclusive comparison of naive and antigen-experienced compartments. Because the CMV infection status of the donors was unknown, age-related changes in expanded clonotypes may potentially have been confounded. Compared with the aged group, more naive CD4+ T cells, fewer expanded clones and increased TCR diversity were shown by the long-lived group, suggesting age selection. There was a strong correlation between observed TCR beta diversity and the percentage of naive T cells measured by flow cytometry. As age increased, observed TCR beta diversity per million T cells dropped in a roughly linear way, and a significant reduction was already evident by age about 40. Estimates of total diversity based on one million sequenced T cells were regarded as lower bounds and as underestimates.

The library was obtained by 5' RACE. Sequencing took place on an Illumina HiSeq 2500. A second PCR of about 6 to 11 cycles was run with a J-beta primer mix and a sample-barcoded 5' primer. Each TCR beta cDNA molecule received a unique molecular identifier from a template-switch 5' adaptor carrying 12 random nucleotides. Each sample yielded at least 3 million CDR3-containing paired-end reads. The Mint cDNA synthesis kit, primed by a TRBC-specific oligonucleotide, was used to synthesize first-strand cDNA from all RNA. All cDNA was treated with uracil-DNA glycosylase and then went through a first 18-cycle PCR with the universal primers M1SS and BC2_uni_R. The study's own analysis went as follows. For normalization, 1 million high-quality reads were randomly selected from each sample, with every read carrying a distinct molecular identifier. Instead of being binned into consensus sequences, reads with shared molecular identifiers were discarded. MiTCR, set to a Q25 quality threshold and the strictest error-elimination algorithm, was used for CDR3 identification, clonotype clustering and error correction. A nonparametric unseen species model with Euler transformation was used to estimate lower-bound total TCR beta diversity. The public reads were run again by TCRdb, first through fastp at Q25 and then through MiXCR, and only productive beta chains were kept. Here each entry gathers all rows of one CDR3 protein and keeps the most common genes and DNA. For this entry, the V and J calls and clone size follow TCRdb and not the study's own pipeline. In all, the sample holds about 650,000 distinct CDR3 sequences, and approximately 31% of those were seen once. 15% of the sample comes from the top ten.

The roughly 39 donors, aged roughly 6 to 90 years, were systemically healthy Caucasian individuals from Russia. Each donor gave about 9.8 milliliters of peripheral blood, drawn into EDTA-treated Vacutainer tubes. Ficoll-Paque density-gradient centrifugation was used to isolate PBMCs, with at least 7 million per sample. Total RNA, at least 6 micrograms per sample, was extracted from PBMCs with Trizol reagent. Naive CD45RAhigh/CD27high T cell percentages were measured by flow cytometry on a PBMC aliquot from every donor. Looking up the germline V gene (reference sequence) yields CDR1 SGHKS and CDR2 YYEKEE. Inclusive of the bounding cysteine and phenylalanine, the CDR3 is 16 residues long. Here the CDR3 DNA is all that survives: 48 bases in frame from base 1. Trimming leaves V shorter by 4 bases and J shorter by 4 bases, with the junction holding 12 bases beyond the gene matches. For this clonotype: This receptor's antigen is unknown. Base qualities are missing; no much larger clone stands one base away.

Source material: blood. In this chain, TRBV5-5 is recombined with TRBJ1-1; 8 junctional bases match TRBD1. This clonotype was obtained from a woman older than 75 in good health. Donor details come from another sample of the same person, matched by shared clones. The DNA sequence reads TGTGCCAGCAGCCCGCGACAGGGGCGACTGGGCACTGAAGCTTTCTTT. This gives the protein CASSPRQGRLGTEAFF. Extended through the reference TRBV5-5 and TRBJ1-1 proteins, this CDR3 yields the full variable domain: DAGVTQSPTHLIKTRGQQVTLRCSPISGHKSVSWYQQVLGQGPQFIFQYYEKEERGRGNFPDRFSARQFPNYSSELNVNALLLGDSALYLCASSPRQGRLGTEAFFGQGTRLTVV.